This entry describes one TCR beta chain. The antigen remains unidentified. At one boundary the junction diverges from the germline segment, which might be a read error. The data stem from a study of CD8+CD57+ T cells in acquired aplastic anemia. Looking at the study overall: Recorded DNA amounts for sorted CD4+ and CD8+ cells had an average of roughly 3.4 ug. Findings and limits, study-wide: Simpson's diversity of CD8+ cells was not significantly different in patients compared with controls. Overlapping CD8+ CDR3 repertoires of patients and controls contained about 27 shared sequences.

The CDR3 covers 13 residues. CDR1 and CDR2 (germline): KGHDR, SFDVKD. Genomic DNA acted as the template from which TCR beta VDJ combination and CDR3 sequence profiling were carried out. TCRdb reprocessed the reads via MiXCR and lists one record per CDR3 protein. The data hold hundreds of thousands of distinct CDR3 sequences, with 56% observed a single time. Sequenced patients had shown CD8+CD57+ cell expansion by flow cytometry. Severe acquired aplastic anemia was present in all patients. Source material: sorted CD4+, CD8+, or CD8+CD57+ T cells (not recorded which) from PBMCs. The TCR comes from a human donor with aplastic anemia. The V call is TRBV24-1, the J call TRBJ2-1; the D is unclear. CDR3 sequence reads: CATSGLAYNEQFF. The CDR3 DNA follows: TGTGCCACCAGTGGTTTGGCTTACAATGAGCAGTTCTTC.